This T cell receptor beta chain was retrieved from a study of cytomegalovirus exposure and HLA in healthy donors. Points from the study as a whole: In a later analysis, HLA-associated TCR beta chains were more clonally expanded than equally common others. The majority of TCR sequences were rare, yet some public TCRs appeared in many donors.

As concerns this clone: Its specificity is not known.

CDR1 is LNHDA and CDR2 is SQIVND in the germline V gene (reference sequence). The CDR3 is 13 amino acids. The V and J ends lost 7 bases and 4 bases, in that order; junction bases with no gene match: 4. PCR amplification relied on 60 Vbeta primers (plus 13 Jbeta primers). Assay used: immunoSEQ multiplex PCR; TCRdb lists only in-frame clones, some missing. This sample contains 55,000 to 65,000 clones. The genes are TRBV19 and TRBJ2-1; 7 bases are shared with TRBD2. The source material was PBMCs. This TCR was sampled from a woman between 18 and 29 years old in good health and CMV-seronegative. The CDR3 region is CASTRGVYNEQFF. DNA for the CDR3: TGTGCCAGTACCCGGGGGGTTTACAATGAGCAGTTCTTC.